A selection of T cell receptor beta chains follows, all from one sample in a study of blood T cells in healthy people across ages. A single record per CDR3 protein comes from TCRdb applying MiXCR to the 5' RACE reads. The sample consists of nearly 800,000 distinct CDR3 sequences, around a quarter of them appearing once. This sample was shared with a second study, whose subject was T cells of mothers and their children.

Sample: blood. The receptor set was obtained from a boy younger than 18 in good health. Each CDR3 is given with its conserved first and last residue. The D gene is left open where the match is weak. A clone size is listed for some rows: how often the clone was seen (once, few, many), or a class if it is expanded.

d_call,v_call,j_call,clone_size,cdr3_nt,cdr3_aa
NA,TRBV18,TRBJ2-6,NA,TGTGCCAGCTCACCTTCCGGGACGTCTGGGGCCAACGTCCTGACTTTC,CASSPSGTSGANVLTF
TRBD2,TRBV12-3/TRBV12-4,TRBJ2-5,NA,TGTGCCAGCAGTTTAAACTTGCTGGCGGGAGACTTC,CASSLNLLAGDF
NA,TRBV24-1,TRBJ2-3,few,TGTGCCACCAGTGACGACCGTATTAGCAGATACACAGATACGCAGTATTTT,CATSDDRISRYTDTQYF
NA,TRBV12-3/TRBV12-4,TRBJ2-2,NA,TGTGCCAGCAGTCGACTGTACACCGGGGAGCTGTTTTTT,CASSRLYTGELFF
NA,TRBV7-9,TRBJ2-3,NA,TGTGCCAGCAGCACAACCGGGACAACCAGCACAGATACGCAGTATTTT,CASSTTGTTSTDTQYF
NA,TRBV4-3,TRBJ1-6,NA,TGCGCCAGCAGCCAGGAAGTCAAAAGCTCCTATAATTCACCCCTCCACTTT,CASSQEVKSSYNSPLHF
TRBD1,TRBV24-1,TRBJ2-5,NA,TGTGCCACCAGTGATTCGACAGGGGGCCCACGAGAGCAGTACTTC,CATSDSTGGPREQYF
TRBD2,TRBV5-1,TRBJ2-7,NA,TGCGCCAGCAGCTTGGAGCCCTACTCGACTAGCGGGAGCCCCTACGGGCAGTACTTC,CASSLEPYSTSGSPYGQYF
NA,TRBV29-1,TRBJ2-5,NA,TGCAGCGTTGAAGATCTGACAGTCTATCGGGAGACCCAGTACTTC,CSVEDLTVYRETQYF
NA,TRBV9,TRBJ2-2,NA,TGTGCCAGCAGCGTAGAGGGGGTGGCCGGGGAGCTGTTTTTT,CASSVEGVAGELFF
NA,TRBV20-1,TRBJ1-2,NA,TGCAGTGCCTACGGGGTCGAGGGGAAGAACTATGGCTACACCTTC,CSAYGVEGKNYGYTF
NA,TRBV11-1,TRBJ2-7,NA,TGTGCCAGCAGCTTAGATTCCATGGCCGGGACGCAAACCTACGAGCAGTACTTC,CASSLDSMAGTQTYEQYF
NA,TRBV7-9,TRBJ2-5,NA,TGTGCCAGCAGCCTCGTCCCGGGAACTAAGGAGCAGTACTTC,CASSLVPGTKEQYF
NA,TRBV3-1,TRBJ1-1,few,TGTGCCAGCAGCCATATTCCGGGACAACCAAACACTGAAGCTTTCTTT,CASSHIPGQPNTEAFF
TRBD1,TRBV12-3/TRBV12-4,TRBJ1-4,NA,TGTGCCAGCAGTTCCCGACAGGGGGCTCTCGAAAAACTGTTTTTT,CASSSRQGALEKLFF
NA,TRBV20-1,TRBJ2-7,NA,TGCAGTGCTTATAGGGGGTTTTCTAGCTGGGATCTCTCCTACGAGCAGTACTTC,CSAYRGFSSWDLSYEQYF
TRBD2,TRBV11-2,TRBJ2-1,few,TGTGCCAGCAGCTTAGCTAGCGGGGGGGCTGGTGAGCAGTTCTTC,CASSLASGGAGEQFF
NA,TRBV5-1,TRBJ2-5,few,TGCGCCAGCAGCTTGGAGGCAGGACAACAGACCCAGTACTTC,CASSLEAGQQTQYF
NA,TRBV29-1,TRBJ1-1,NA,TGCAGCGTTGCTGGGGACATGAACACTGAAGCTTTCTTT,CSVAGDMNTEAFF
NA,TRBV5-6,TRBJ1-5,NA,TGTGCCAGCAGCTCTAGACAAGGGGCCCAGCATTTT,CASSSRQGAQHF
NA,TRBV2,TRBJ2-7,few,TGTGCCAGCAGTGAACTTGTCCGCGCAACCTACGAGCAGTACTTC,CASSELVRATYEQYF
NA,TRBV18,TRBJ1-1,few,TGTGCCAGCTCAAAGACGGACACTGAAGCTTTCTTT,CASSKTDTEAFF
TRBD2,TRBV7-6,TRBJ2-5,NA,TGTGCCAGCAAGCGGGGGGAGGAAGAGACCCAGTACTTC,CASKRGEEETQYF
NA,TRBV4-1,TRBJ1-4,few,TGCGCCAGCAGCCAAGATAGTGCAGAAAATGAAAAACTGTTTTTT,CASSQDSAENEKLFF
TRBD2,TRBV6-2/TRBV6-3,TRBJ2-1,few,TGTGCCAGCAGTTACGGCGGTAGCGGGGGGGCGTATGAGCAGTTCTTC,CASSYGGSGGAYEQFF
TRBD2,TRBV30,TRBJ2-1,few,TGTGCCTGGACTAGCGGGGGGCCCACCAATGAGCAGTTCTTC,CAWTSGGPTNEQFF
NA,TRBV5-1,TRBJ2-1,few,TGCGCCAGCAGCTCAGGGGAGGGGACCTACAATGAGCAGTTCTTC,CASSSGEGTYNEQFF
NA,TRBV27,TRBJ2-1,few,TGTGCCAGCAGTTTATTATACCCCGCTGATGAGCAGTTCTTC,CASSLLYPADEQFF
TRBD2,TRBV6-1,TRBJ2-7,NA,TGTGCCAGCAGTGTTCGGCTAGCGGGAGCCGACGAGCAGTACTTC,CASSVRLAGADEQYF
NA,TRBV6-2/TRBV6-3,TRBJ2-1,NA,TGTGCCAGCGGGGGGCGGAAAGATGAGCAGTTCTTC,CASGGRKDEQFF
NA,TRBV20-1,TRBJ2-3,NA,TGCAGTGCTACGTCCCCCGGGGGCGCGGCGCAGTATTTT,CSATSPGGAAQYF
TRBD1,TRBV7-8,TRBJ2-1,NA,TGTGCCAGCAGCTTAGACGCGACAGGGTTCAATGAGCAGTTCTTC,CASSLDATGFNEQFF
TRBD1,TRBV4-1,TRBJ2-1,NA,TGCGCCAGCAGCCAAGCACAGGGGAATCTAGGCGAGCAGTTCTTC,CASSQAQGNLGEQFF
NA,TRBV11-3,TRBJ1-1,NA,TGTGCCAGCAGCTTACAGACGAACACTGAAGCTTTCTTT,CASSLQTNTEAFF
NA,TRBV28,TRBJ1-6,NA,TGTGCCAGCAGTTTCTCTTCTGTATTAGGGCAGCATAATTCACCCCTCCACTTT,CASSFSSVLGQHNSPLHF
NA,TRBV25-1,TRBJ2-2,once,TGTGCCAGCAGCATAGGGGGTCACACCGGGGAGCTGTTTTTT,CASSIGGHTGELFF
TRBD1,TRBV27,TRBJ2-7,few,TGTGCCAGCAGACCCGGACAGGGGATATGGGACGAGCAGTACTTC,CASRPGQGIWDEQYF
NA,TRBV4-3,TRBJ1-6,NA,TGCGCCAGCAGCCAATCATCGGGGGCAAGGTCTTCACCCCTCCACTTT,CASSQSSGARSSPLHF
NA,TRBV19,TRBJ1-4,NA,TGTGCCAGTAGTATCGGGAAGGGATCTGGTGAAAAACTGTTTTTT,CASSIGKGSGEKLFF
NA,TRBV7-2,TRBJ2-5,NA,TGTGCCAGCAGCTTAGAAGGCCCGGGGATAAGAGAGACCCAGTACTTC,CASSLEGPGIRETQYF
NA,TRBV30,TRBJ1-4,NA,TGTGCCTGGAGTTATCAGCGACTAAGTGAAAAACTGTTTTTT,CAWSYQRLSEKLFF
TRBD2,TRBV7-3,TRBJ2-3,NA,TGTGCCAGCAGCCCCAGCGGGGGGAATACGCAGTATTTT,CASSPSGGNTQYF
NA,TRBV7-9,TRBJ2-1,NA,TGTGCCAGCAGGGACCAGGGGAATGAGCAGTTCTTC,CASRDQGNEQFF
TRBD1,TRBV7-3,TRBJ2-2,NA,TGTGCCAGCAGCTTAAGAGCCAGGGGGCCAAACTTTGCGAACACCGGGGAGCTGTTTTTT,CASSLRARGPNFANTGELFF
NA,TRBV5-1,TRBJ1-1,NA,TGCGCCAGCAGCAATCAGGGGTACACTGAAGCTTTCTTT,CASSNQGYTEAFF
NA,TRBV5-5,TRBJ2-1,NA,TGTGCCAGCAGCTTCGGGGCAGGCAATGAGCAGTTCTTC,CASSFGAGNEQFF
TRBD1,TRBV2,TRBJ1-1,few,TGTGCCAGCTACGGGACAGGGGATCCTGAAGCTTTCTTT,CASYGTGDPEAFF
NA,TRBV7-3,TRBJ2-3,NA,TGTGCCAGCAGCTTAGAGGTAGTTAAAGATACGCAGTATTTT,CASSLEVVKDTQYF
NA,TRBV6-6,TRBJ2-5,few,TGTGCCAGCAGTTACCATGATGAGACCCAGTACTTC,CASSYHDETQYF
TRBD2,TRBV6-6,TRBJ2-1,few,TGTGCCAGCAGTTACTCGGGACTAGCGGGGGGTTCGATCCCCACTGAGCAGTTCTTC,CASSYSGLAGGSIPTEQFF
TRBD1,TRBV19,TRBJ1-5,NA,TGTGCCAGTCGTACAGGGGTACTTCAGCCCCAGCATTTT,CASRTGVLQPQHF
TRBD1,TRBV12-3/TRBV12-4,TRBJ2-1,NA,TGTGCCAGCAGTTACGGGACAGGGGCTTACAATGAGCAGTTCTTC,CASSYGTGAYNEQFF
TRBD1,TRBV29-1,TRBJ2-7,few,TGCAGCGTGGGTACCGGGGGACAGGGGCCATACGAGCAGTACTTC,CSVGTGGQGPYEQYF
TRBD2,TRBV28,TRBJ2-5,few,TGTGCCAGCGCCGGACTAGCGGGGGGATCGAAGGCGCAAGAGACCCAGTACTTC,CASAGLAGGSKAQETQYF